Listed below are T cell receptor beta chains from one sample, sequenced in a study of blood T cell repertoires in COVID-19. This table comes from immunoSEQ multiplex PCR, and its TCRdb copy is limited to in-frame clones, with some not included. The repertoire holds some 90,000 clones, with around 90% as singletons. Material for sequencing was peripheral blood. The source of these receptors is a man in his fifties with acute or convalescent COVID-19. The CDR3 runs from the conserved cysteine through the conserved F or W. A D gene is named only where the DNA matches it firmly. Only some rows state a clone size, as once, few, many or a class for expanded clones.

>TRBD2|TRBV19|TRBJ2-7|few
CASPRPTGGVPYEQYF
TGTGCCAGTCCACGCCCCACGGGAGGAGTCCCCTACGAGCAGTACTTC
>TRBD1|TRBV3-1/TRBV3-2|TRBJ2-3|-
CASSSGTGYSDTQYF
TGTGCCAGCAGTTCCGGGACAGGGTACTCAGATACGCAGTATTTT
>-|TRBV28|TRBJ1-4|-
CASSLGLGGKKLFF
TGTGCCAGCAGTTTGGGACTTGGGGGGAAAAAACTGTTTTTT
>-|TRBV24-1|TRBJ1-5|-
CATSDRRQKSNQPQHF
TGTGCCACCAGTGATAGGAGACAGAAGAGCAATCAGCCCCAGCATTTT
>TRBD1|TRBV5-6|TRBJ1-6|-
CASSPMDRGRSPLHF
TGTGCCAGCAGCCCCATGGACAGGGGAAGGTCACCCCTCCACTTT
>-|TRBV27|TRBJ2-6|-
CASSFNPGANVLTF
TGTGCCAGCAGTTTTAATCCCGGGGCCAACGTCCTGACTTTC
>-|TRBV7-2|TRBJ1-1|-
CASSRGTASDTEAFF
TGTGCCAGCAGCCGGGGGACCGCTTCGGACACTGAAGCTTTCTTT
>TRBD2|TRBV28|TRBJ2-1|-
CASSLGLRLAGPSYNEQFF
TGTGCCAGCAGTTTGGGACTGAGACTAGCGGGTCCCTCCTACAATGAGCAGTTCTTC
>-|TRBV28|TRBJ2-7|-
CASTTGEAYEQYF
TGTGCCAGCACCACGGGGGAGGCCTACGAGCAGTACTTC
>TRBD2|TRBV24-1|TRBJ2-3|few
CATSDFVASGGIDTQYF
TGTGCCACCAGTGATTTTGTGGCTAGCGGGGGGATAGATACGCAGTATTTT
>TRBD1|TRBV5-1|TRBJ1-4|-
CASSLGTGGAGNEKLFF
TGCGCCAGCAGCTTAGGGACAGGGGGCGCAGGGAATGAAAAACTGTTTTTT
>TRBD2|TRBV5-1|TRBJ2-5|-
CASSLTGTSGAVGETQYF
TGCGCCAGCAGCTTGACCGGGACTAGCGGGGCGGTGGGAGAGACCCAGTACTTC
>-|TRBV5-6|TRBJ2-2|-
CASSPDRLDTGELFF
TGTGCCAGCAGCCCGGACAGACTTGACACCGGGGAGCTGTTTTTT
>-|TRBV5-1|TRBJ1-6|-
CASSLAGGSSYNSPLHF
TGCGCCAGCAGCTTGGCAGGAGGAAGCTCCTATAATTCACCCCTCCACTTT
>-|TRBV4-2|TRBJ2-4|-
CASSQETAQNIQYF
TGTGCCAGCAGCCAAGAAACTGCCCAAAACATTCAGTACTTC
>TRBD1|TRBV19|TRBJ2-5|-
CASNPTGEVTQYF
TGTGCCAGTAACCCGACAGGGGAAGTGACCCAGTACTTC
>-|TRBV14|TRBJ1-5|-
CASSQEREGGQPQHF
TGTGCCAGCAGCCAAGAGAGGGAGGGAGGGCAGCCCCAGCATTTT
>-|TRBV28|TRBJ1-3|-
CASSLEGIGFSGNTIYF
TGTGCCAGCAGTTTGGAGGGGATTGGGTTCAGTGGAAACACCATATATTTT
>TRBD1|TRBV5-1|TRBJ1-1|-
CASSMGRTGGYTEAFF
TGCGCCAGCAGCATGGGGCGAACAGGGGGGTACACTGAAGCTTTCTTT
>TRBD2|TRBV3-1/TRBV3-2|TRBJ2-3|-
CASSAGGLAETDTQYF
TGTGCCAGCAGCGCCGGGGGACTAGCGGAAACAGATACGCAGTATTTT
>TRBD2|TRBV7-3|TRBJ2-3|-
CASSLIAGGTDTQYF
TGTGCCAGCAGCTTAATAGCGGGGGGAACAGATACGCAGTATTTT
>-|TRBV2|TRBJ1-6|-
CASSGPPRDSPLHF
TGTGCCAGCAGTGGACCCCCTCGGGATTCACCCCTCCACTTT
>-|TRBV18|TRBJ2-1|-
CASSPGGNEQFF
TGTGCCAGCTCACCGGGGGGCAATGAGCAGTTCTTC
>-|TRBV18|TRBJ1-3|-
CASSPPIRAGNTIYF
TGTGCCAGCTCACCACCGATTCGCGCTGGAAACACCATATATTTT
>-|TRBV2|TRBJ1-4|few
CASSEALRFATNEKLFF
TGTGCCAGCAGTGAAGCGCTTCGGTTTGCAACTAATGAAAAACTGTTTTTT
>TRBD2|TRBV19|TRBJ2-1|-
CASSMVSGGDSYNEQFF
TGTGCCAGTAGTATGGTGAGCGGGGGGGACTCCTACAATGAGCAGTTCTTC
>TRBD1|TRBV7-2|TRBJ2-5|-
CASSLRGRGETQYF
TGTGCCAGCAGCCTCAGGGGGCGGGGAGAGACCCAGTACTTC
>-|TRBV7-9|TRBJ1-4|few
CASSGAASSLNEKLFF
TGTGCCAGCAGTGGGGCAGCCTCCTCCCTTAATGAAAAACTGTTTTTT
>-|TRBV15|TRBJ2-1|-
CATSILSFGGEQFF
TGTGCCACCAGCATCCTGTCATTTGGCGGTGAGCAGTTCTTC
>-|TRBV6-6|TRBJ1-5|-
CASSPDYQPQHF
TGTGCCAGCAGCCCCGACTATCAGCCCCAGCATTTT
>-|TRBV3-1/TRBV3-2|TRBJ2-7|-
CASSQVLASNEQYF
TGTGCCAGCAGCCAAGTCTTGGCTTCCAACGAGCAGTACTTC
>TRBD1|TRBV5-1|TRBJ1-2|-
CASSLEGQTGEGYTF
TGCGCCAGCAGCTTGGAGGGACAGACCGGGGAGGGCTACACCTTC
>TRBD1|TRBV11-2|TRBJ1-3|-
CASSWDRLRTGNTIYF
TGTGCCAGCAGCTGGGACAGGTTGAGGACTGGAAACACCATATATTTT
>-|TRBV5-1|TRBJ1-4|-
CASSFNGRDEKLFF
TGCGCCAGCAGCTTTAATGGCCGGGATGAAAAACTGTTTTTT
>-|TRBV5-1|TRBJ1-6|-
CASSPVDSRNSPLHF
TGCGCCAGCAGCCCGGTTGACAGTCGGAATTCACCCCTCCACTTT
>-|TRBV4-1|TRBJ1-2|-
CASSQDGGFGYTF
TGCGCCAGCAGCCAAGACGGCGGGTTTGGCTACACCTTC
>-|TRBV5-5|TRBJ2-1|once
CASSLAAGWTYNEQFF
TGTGCCAGCAGCTTGGCCGCGGGCTGGACTTACAATGAGCAGTTCTTC
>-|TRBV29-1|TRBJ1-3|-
CSVVGRLNSGNTIYF
TGCAGCGTCGTGGGCCGCCTCAACTCTGGAAACACCATATATTTT
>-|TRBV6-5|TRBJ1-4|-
CASSYGGGMSEKLFF
TGTGCCAGCAGTTACGGGGGGGGCATGTCTGAAAAACTGTTTTTT
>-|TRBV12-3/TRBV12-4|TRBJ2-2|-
CASSPLTGELFF
TGTGCCAGCAGCCCTCTGACCGGGGAGCTGTTTTTT
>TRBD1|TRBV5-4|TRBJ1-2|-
CASSLTGATTYGYTF
TGTGCCAGCAGCTTGACAGGGGCTACGACCTATGGCTACACCTTC
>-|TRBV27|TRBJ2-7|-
CASSSSHQTLSYEQYF
TGTGCCAGCAGCTCATCCCATCAGACACTTTCCTACGAGCAGTACTTC
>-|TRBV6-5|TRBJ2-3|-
CASREDTQYF
TGTGCCAGCCGAGAAGATACGCAGTATTTT
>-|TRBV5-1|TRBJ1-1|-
CASSFDTSNTEAFF
TGCGCCAGCAGCTTTGACACGTCGAACACTGAAGCTTTCTTT
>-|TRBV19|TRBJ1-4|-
CASSPRATNEKLFF
TGTGCCAGTAGTCCCAGGGCTACTAATGAAAAACTGTTTTTT